These T cell receptor beta chains were read from a single sample in a study of T-cell memory formation after mild COVID-19. TCRdb reanalysed the 5' RACE reads using MiXCR and keeps one entry per CDR3 protein. Of some 130,000 distinct CDR3 sequences listed, over 15% are singletons. Sample: PBMCs or a T cell subset sorted from them (not recorded which). The receptors stem from a man younger than 35 who had mild COVID-19 (a few samples of this study predate the infection). Cell type and time point are not known. CDR3s include the opening cysteine and the closing phenylalanine or tryptophan. A D gene is named only where the DNA matches it firmly. The size field is filled for only some rows; it gives once, few, many or a size class.

size	D	J	V	DNA	CDR3
.	TRBD2	TRBJ2-5	TRBV5-8	TGTGCCAGCAGCTTAACGGCGGGGGGGCAGGAGACCCAGTACTTC	CASSLTAGGQETQYF
.	.	TRBJ1-1	TRBV7-9	TGTGCCAGCAGCTCGTGGACTCCGAACACTGAAGCTTTCTTT	CASSSWTPNTEAFF
.	.	TRBJ1-5	TRBV3-1	TGTGCCAGCAGCCCTTCTGACCGGAGCAATCAGCCCCAGCATTTT	CASSPSDRSNQPQHF
.	.	TRBJ1-2	TRBV6-2/TRBV6-3	TGTGCCAGCAGTATCCGGGGATCGGCTGGCTACACCTTC	CASSIRGSAGYTF
few	.	TRBJ2-2	TRBV29-1	TGCAGCGCCGAAGGGGGGGGAGGTCGTACCGGGGAGCTGTTTTTT	CSAEGGGGRTGELFF
few	.	TRBJ2-3	TRBV20-1	TGCAGTGCTAGAGATCAGACGGGGCACACAGATACGCAGTATTTT	CSARDQTGHTDTQYF
.	.	TRBJ1-1	TRBV7-2	TGTGCCAGCAGCTTCTCAGACGGCGCTGAAGCTTTCTTT	CASSFSDGAEAFF
few	.	TRBJ1-2	TRBV4-2	TGTGCCAGCAGCCAAGGGACGCCAGGAGCTAACTATGGCTACACCTTC	CASSQGTPGANYGYTF
.	TRBD1	TRBJ1-6	TRBV7-2	TGTGCCAGCAGCTTAGTACAGGGGAATTCTTCACCCCTCCACTTT	CASSLVQGNSSPLHF
.	.	TRBJ2-3	TRBV7-2	TGTGCCAGCACCTCCGGACTATCGGGAACAGATACGCAGTATTTT	CASTSGLSGTDTQYF
.	.	TRBJ1-4	TRBV7-2	TGTGCCAGCAGCTTAGGAGCGCCCCCAAGTCGCCGTTGGGGAGGTGAAAAACTGTTTTTT	CASSLGAPPSRRWGGEKLFF
.	.	TRBJ1-2	TRBV3-1	TGTGCCAGCAGCCAAGAGGTAGCTCTAACCTTC	CASSQEVALTF
.	TRBD1	TRBJ1-6	TRBV5-6	TGTGCCAGCAGCGTACAGGGGCTTAATTCACCCCTCCACTTT	CASSVQGLNSPLHF
.	.	TRBJ1-2	TRBV5-5	TGTGCCAGCAGCTCGGAACAGGGATGGCGGGGCTACACCTTC	CASSSEQGWRGYTF
few	TRBD1	TRBJ2-1	TRBV20-1	TGCAGCGGGACAGGGGTCCTGGATGAGCAGTTCTTC	CSGTGVLDEQFF
few	.	TRBJ1-1	TRBV27	TGTGCCAGCAGCCCAGGGACTTACATGAACACTGAAGCTTTCTTT	CASSPGTYMNTEAFF
.	.	TRBJ1-1	TRBV7-9	TGTGCCAGCAGCCCGGGCCTACCTGAAGCTTTCTTT	CASSPGLPEAFF
many	.	TRBJ2-3	TRBV6-2/TRBV6-3	TGTGCCAGCGGCTACGGCCAAACAAGCACAGATACGCAGTATTTT	CASGYGQTSTDTQYF
few	.	TRBJ2-7	TRBV5-1	TGCGCCAGCAGGGCGAATCCGACGCGCTCCTCCTACGAGCAGTACTTC	CASRANPTRSSYEQYF
few	.	TRBJ2-3	TRBV5-1	TGCGCCAGCAGCTTGCTCCCTACCCCAGATACGCAGTATTTT	CASSLLPTPDTQYF
few	.	TRBJ2-1	TRBV24-1	TGTGCCACCAGTGAGAGGACTATCAATGAGCAGTTCTTC	CATSERTINEQFF
few	.	TRBJ1-1	TRBV7-3	TGTGCCAGCAGCTTAAACCCAGGTGGGAACACTGAAGCTTTCTTT	CASSLNPGGNTEAFF
few	.	TRBJ1-6	TRBV12-3/TRBV12-4	TGTGCCAGCAGCCCCGGTTCTGCACCCCTCCACTTT	CASSPGSAPLHF
few	.	TRBJ2-3	TRBV5-1	TGCGCCAGCAGCAGAATATCTAGCACAGATACGCAGTATTTT	CASSRISSTDTQYF
.	.	TRBJ1-2	TRBV2	TGTGCCAGCAGGCTGGGGGGTTATGGCTACACCTTC	CASRLGGYGYTF
few	TRBD2	TRBJ2-4	TRBV20-1	TGCAGTGCTCCCGGGTCCAGCGGGGGGCCAAAAAACATTCAGTACTTC	CSAPGSSGGPKNIQYF
.	TRBD2	TRBJ2-5	TRBV5-4	TGTGCCAGCAGCTTGGTCACTAGCGGGGGGGAGACCCAGTACTTC	CASSLVTSGGETQYF
.	.	TRBJ2-3	TRBV4-2	TGTGCCAGCAGCCGAATCCCCGGGGATATCACAGATACGCAGTATTTT	CASSRIPGDITDTQYF
many	TRBD2	TRBJ2-3	TRBV4-1	TGCGCCAGCAATAGCGGGGGGGGCCCAGATACGCAGTATTTT	CASNSGGGPDTQYF
.	.	TRBJ2-7	TRBV12-3/TRBV12-4	TGTGCCAGCAGTTTAGAGTCACCGGGGAACGAGCAGTACTTC	CASSLESPGNEQYF
few	.	TRBJ2-1	TRBV4-2	TGTGCCAGCAGCTTTGGGCGGAAGGATGAGCAGTTCTTC	CASSFGRKDEQFF
many	.	TRBJ2-7	TRBV25-1	TGTGCCAGCAGTGAATACCCAGGCTACGAGCAGTACTTC	CASSEYPGYEQYF
few	TRBD2	TRBJ2-5	TRBV6-5	TGTGCCAGCAGTGGTCTGAGCGGGGTAACAACCGCCCAGTACTTC	CASSGLSGVTTAQYF
few	.	TRBJ2-1	TRBV29-1	TGCAGCATCCCACGCCGGGACATAAACAATGAGCAGTTCTTC	CSIPRRDINNEQFF
many	.	TRBJ2-2	TRBV12-3/TRBV12-4	TGTGCCAGCAGTTTAGGGGAAGGGCAGAACACCGGGGAGCTGTTTTTT	CASSLGEGQNTGELFF
.	.	TRBJ1-1	TRBV18	TGTGCCAGCTCCTTCGCTTCCCTGGCGAGCACTGAAGCTTTCTTT	CASSFASLASTEAFF
.	.	TRBJ2-1	TRBV4-3	TGCGCCAGCAGCCAAGATAGAGGGGAAGGTGGGCAGTTCTTC	CASSQDRGEGGQFF
many	TRBD1	TRBJ1-5	TRBV20-1	TGCAGTGCTGCCACAGGGGGCTCAAGTCAGCCCCAGCATTTT	CSAATGGSSQPQHF
.	TRBD1	TRBJ1-5	TRBV7-2	TGTGCCAGCAGTCTTTACGGTTCTGGGACAGGGGCGACTCAGCCCCAGCATTTT	CASSLYGSGTGATQPQHF
few	.	TRBJ2-7	TRBV7-2	TGTGCCAGCAGCTTAGCTGGAGGGATGAGGGAGCAGTACTTC	CASSLAGGMREQYF